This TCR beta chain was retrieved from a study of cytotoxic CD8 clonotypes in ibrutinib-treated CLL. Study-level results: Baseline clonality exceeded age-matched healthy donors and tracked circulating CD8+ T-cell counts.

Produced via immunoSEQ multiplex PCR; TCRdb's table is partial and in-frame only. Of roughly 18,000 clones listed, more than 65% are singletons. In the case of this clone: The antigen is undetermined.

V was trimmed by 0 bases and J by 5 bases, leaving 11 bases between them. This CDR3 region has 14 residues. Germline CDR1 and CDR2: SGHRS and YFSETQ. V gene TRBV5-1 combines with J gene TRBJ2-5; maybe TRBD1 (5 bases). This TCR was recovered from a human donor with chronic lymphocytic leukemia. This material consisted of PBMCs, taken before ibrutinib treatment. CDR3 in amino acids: CASSLEGAGETQYF. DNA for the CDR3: TGCGCCAGCAGCTTGGAAGGGGCAGGGGAGACCCAGTACTTC.